The 24 T cell receptor beta chains presented below share a single source sample, sequenced in a study of PD-1 blockade in classical Hodgkin lymphoma. Time point indicated: newly diagnosed, previously untreated cHL patient sample. CD8+ T cells were isolated from thawed PBMCs by magnetic negative selection. Data came from immunoSEQ multiplex PCR; TCRdb stores just in-frame clones and leaves some out. This sample has some 15,000 clones, with over 80% found just once. The source material was CD8+ T cells from blood. The receptor source for this set is a human donor with classical Hodgkin lymphoma.

V is TRBV18 and J is TRBJ2-2, with TRBD1 matching 8 bases. The CDR3 length is 14 residues. Germline V gene sequence: CDR1 KGHSH, CDR2 LQKENI. V gave up 5 bases and J gave up 4 bases; unmatched junction bases: 3. CDR3 nucleotide sequence: TGTGCCAGCTCATCCAGGGGGCCCACCGGGGAGCTGTTTTTT. The encoded protein is CASSSRGPTGELFF.

The chain couples TRBV5-1 to TRBJ2-1, with D unclear. V was trimmed by 4 bases and J by 4 bases, leaving 12 bases between them. CDR3 length: 14 amino acids. Germline CDR1 reads SGHRS; CDR2 reads YFSETQ. Here the CDR3 DNA reads TGCGCCAGCAGCCCGTACTACTCGTACAATGAGCAGTTCTTC. Translated: CASSPYYSYNEQFF.

V usage is TRBV6-1 and J usage is TRBJ1-2; D may be TRBD1 (6 bases). Germline V CDR1 and CDR2: MNHNS, SASEGT. The CDR3 runs 14 residues. The ends were cut back, 0 bases at V and 7 bases at J, with 12 bases in the middle. CDR3: CASSEARGGTGYTF. The CDR3 DNA is TGTGCCAGCAGTGAAGCGCGCGGGGGCACTGGCTACACCTTC.

This clone was counted a few times. This chain joins TRBV5-1 and TRBJ1-1; D not certain. The germline V and J ends were trimmed by 0 bases and 0 bases, with 3 bases remaining between them. Germline lookup yields CDR1 SGHRS and CDR2 YFSETQ. This CDR3 is 13 amino acids long. As DNA, the CDR3 is TGCGCCAGCAGCTTGGAATTGAACACTGAAGCTTTCTTT. Its protein product is CASSLELNTEAFF.

This clone was picked up a small number of times. The chain recombines TRBV6-1 with TRBJ2-7; D is ambiguous. V was clipped by 1 base and J by 6 bases, with 10 bases between them. This CDR3 comprises 13 residues. CDR1 and CDR2 from the germline V gene are MNHNS and SASEGT. The CDR3 loop is CASSEDLFLEQYV. Written as DNA, the CDR3 is TGTGCCAGCAGTGAAGATCTATTCCTCGAGCAGTACGTC.

The V call is TRBV27, the J call TRBJ2-2; D call uncertain. Germline V gene lookup returns CDR1 MNHEY and CDR2 SMNVEV (reference sequence). The V and J ends lost 5 bases and 1 base respectively, with 5 bases between them. The CDR3 totals 13 residues. Here the CDR3 DNA reads TGTGCCAGCAGTGTTAGGAACACCGGGGAGCTGTTTTTT. It specifies CASSVRNTGELFF.

The V and J genes are TRBV11-3 and TRBJ2-1, with D perhaps TRBD1 (6 bases). This CDR3 is built from 15 residues. CDR1 is SGHNT, CDR2 YENEEA, per germline. Trimming removed 4 bases at V and 4 bases at J, with 14 bases between. The CDR3: CASSSTGKGYNEQFF. Here the CDR3 DNA reads TGTGCCAGCAGCTCCACAGGGAAGGGTTACAATGAGCAGTTCTTC.

The gene calls are TRBV19 and TRBJ2-7; no clear D. The CDR3 has 13 residues. Germline loops: CDR1 LNHDA, CDR2 SQIVND (reference sequence). The V gene lost 1 base and the J gene lost 3 bases, with 7 bases spanning the gap. The CDR3 coding sequence is TGTGCCAGTAGTATAGGAGGCAGCTACGAGCAGTACTTC. Its protein is CASSIGGSYEQYF.

The V gene is TRBV27, the J gene TRBJ2-1; 7 nucleotides match TRBD1. CDR3 length: 12 amino acids. The V gene's germline CDR1 is MNHEY and CDR2 SMNVEV (reference sequence). V lost 6 bases, J lost 7 bases, and 3 bases stayed unmatched. The CDR3 bases are TGTGCCAGCAGCTCGACAGGGAATGAGCAGTTCTTC. This gives the protein CASSSTGNEQFF.

This clone was counted a few times. This chain joins TRBV19 and TRBJ1-2; D might be TRBD1 (6 bases). The CDR3 extends over 13 amino acids. V lost 8 bases and J 1 base, leaving 11 bases between the germline ends. The germline V gene encodes CDR1 LNHDA and CDR2 SQIVND (reference sequence). CDR3 sequence reads: CASPKQGNYGYTF. The CDR3, as DNA: TGTGCCAGTCCGAAACAGGGTAACTATGGCTACACCTTC.

The genes are TRBV29-1 and TRBJ2-1; 9 bases align to TRBD2. The length of the CDR3 is 15 residues. From germline, CDR1 is SQVTM and CDR2 ANQGSEA. J was trimmed by 0 bases and V by 6 bases; bases with no gene match: 6. The CDR3 reads CSVEGTSHSYNEQFF. Here the CDR3 DNA reads TGCAGCGTGGAGGGGACTAGCCACTCCTACAATGAGCAGTTCTTC.

The CDR3 sequence: CASSIGGSGYNEQFF. In DNA form, the CDR3 reads TGTGCCAGTAGTATAGGGGGTAGCGGATACAATGAGCAGTTCTTC. The chain recombines TRBV19 with TRBJ2-1; TRBD2 is a possible D gene (6 bases). In germline, CDR1 is LNHDA, CDR2 SQIVND (reference sequence). Trimming removed 1 base at V and 4 bases at J, with 11 bases between. This CDR3 region has 15 residues.

This chain connects TRBV7-9 to TRBJ2-2, with D hard to call. V lost 3 bases, J lost 8 bases, and 4 bases lay in between. Per the germline V gene, CDR1 is SEHNR and CDR2 is FQNEAQ (reference sequence). This CDR3 has 11 residues. The CDR3 region has the DNA TGTGCCAGCAGCTTTGGAGGGGAGCTGTTTTTT. This gives the protein CASSFGGELFF.

The rearrangement joins TRBV6-5 to TRBJ1-1; D remains unclear. V was shortened by 5 bases and J by 0 bases, with 7 bases between the two germline ends. This CDR3 spans 13 amino acids. Germline-derived CDR1 and CDR2 are MNHEY and SVGAGI. This CDR3 is CASSPYMNTEAFF. Written as DNA, the CDR3 is TGTGCCAGCAGTCCGTACATGAACACTGAAGCTTTCTTT.

This clone came up once. This sequence joins TRBV5-4 and TRBJ2-1; 8 nucleotides line up with TRBD2. The length of the CDR3 is 17 residues. V shed 4 bases, J shed 0 bases, and the junction held 9 bases outside the gene matches. The germline CDR1 and CDR2 sequences are SGHNT and YYREEE (reference sequence). CDR3 in DNA: TGTGCCAGCAGCGATGCTAGCGGGCGAAGCTCCTACAATGAGCAGTTCTTC. Encoded protein: CASSDASGRSSYNEQFF.

J is TRBJ1-3 and V is TRBV19; D gene ambiguous. The germline V and J ends were trimmed by 3 bases and 0 bases, with 12 bases remaining between them. In germline, CDR1 is LNHDA, CDR2 SQIVND (reference sequence). CDR3 length equals 16 residues. DNA of the CDR3: TGTGCCAGTAGTATCCCGGCGCCCGTCTCTGGAAACACCATATATTTT. Protein product: CASSIPAPVSGNTIYF. The entire variable domain, with the rest obtained from reference TRBV19 and TRBJ1-3, is as follows: DGGITQSPKYLFRKEGQNVTLSCEQNLNHDAMYWYRQDPGQGLRLIYYSQIVNDFQKGDIAEGYSVSREKKESFPLTVTSAQKNPTAFYLCASSIPAPVSGNTIYFGEGSWLTVV.

The chain combines TRBV5-1 with TRBJ2-3, with a possible D match to TRBD2 (5 bases). Trimming took 3 bases from V and 2 from J, leaving 19 bases between them. CDR3 length: 17 residues. Germline assignment: CDR1 SGHRS and CDR2 YFSETQ. CDR3 amino acids: CASSSPEGHTPTDTQYF. CDR3 DNA sequence: TGCGCCAGCAGCTCGCCTGAGGGTCACACGCCCACAGATACGCAGTATTTT. Full variable domain (rest looked up from reference TRBV5-1 and TRBJ2-3): KAGVTQTPRYLIKTRGQQVTLSCSPISGHRSVSWYQQTPGQGLQFLFEYFSETQRNKGNFPGRFSGRQFSNSRSEMNVSTLELGDSALYLCASSSPEGHTPTDTQYFGPGTRLTVL.

J is TRBJ2-7 and V is TRBV9; no clear D gene. CDR3 length equals 14 residues. The V gene lost 4 bases and the J gene lost 5 bases, with 16 bases spanning the gap. Per the germline V gene, CDR1 is SGDLS and CDR2 is YYNGEE. The CDR3 DNA follows: TGTGCCAGCAGCTCGGAGCGTGGGATGGACGAGCAGTACTTC. This encodes CASSSERGMDEQYF.

The rearrangement joins TRBV6-5 to TRBJ2-1; 10 bases agree with TRBD2. V dropped 7 bases and J dropped 3; count of bases not matched to a gene: 3. CDR3 length: 14 amino acids. Germline CDR1 reads MNHEY; CDR2 reads SVGAGI. The CDR3 sequence is CASKTSGIYNEQFF. CDR3 sequence (DNA): TGTGCCAGCAAAACTAGCGGGATCTACAATGAGCAGTTCTTC.

The chain combines TRBV27 with TRBJ1-5, with D perhaps matching TRBD1 (6 bases). V was shortened by 2 bases and J by 10 bases, with 9 bases between the two germline ends. The CDR3 totals 12 residues. Germline V gene data show CDR1 as MNHEY and CDR2 as SMNVEV (reference sequence). The CDR3 region is CASSLPGQPQHF. The CDR3 DNA is TGTGCCAGCAGTTTACCGGGACAACCCCAGCATTTT.

The gene calls are TRBV29-1 and TRBJ1-1; unclear D gene. The CDR3 consists of 13 residues. Trimming pared 1 base from V and 1 base from J, leaving 7 bases between. CDR1 is SQVTM and CDR2 is ANQGSEA in the germline V gene. The CDR3 DNA is TGCAGCGTTGAAGGGGCAGGGAACACTGAAGCTTTCTTT. It specifies CSVEGAGNTEAFF.

This chain links TRBV9 with TRBJ2-7; 7 positions match TRBD1. Germline values: CDR1 SGDLS, CDR2 YYNGEE. V shed 3 bases, J shed 2 bases, and the junction held 2 bases outside the gene matches. The CDR3 runs 13 residues. In DNA, the CDR3 is TGTGCCAGCAGCGCCGGGACAGCCTACGAGCAGTACTTC. This gives the protein CASSAGTAYEQYF. The entire variable domain, with the rest obtained from reference TRBV9 and TRBJ2-7, is as follows: DSGVTQTPKHLITATGQRVTLRCSPRSGDLSVYWYQQSLDQGLQFLIQYYNGEERAKGNILERFSAQQFPDLHSELNLSSLELGDSALYFCASSAGTAYEQYFGPGTRLTVT.

The rearrangement uses TRBV27 and TRBJ2-1, with D possibly TRBD2 on 5 matching bases. Per the germline V gene, CDR1 is MNHEY and CDR2 is SMNVEV (reference sequence). CDR3 size: 15 residues. V dropped 3 bases and J dropped 0 bases, with 9 bases sitting between them. CDR3 in amino acids: CASSFEGSSYNEQFF. Here the CDR3 DNA reads TGTGCCAGCAGTTTCGAAGGGAGCTCCTACAATGAGCAGTTCTTC.

The sample holds one count of this clone. J is TRBJ2-2 and V is TRBV19; D unclear. Germline V lookup: CDR1 LNHDA, CDR2 SQIVND (reference sequence). CDR3 length: 14 residues. The V end lost 1 base, the J end lost 4 bases, and 7 bases lay between the germline ends. The CDR3 bases are TGTGCCAGTAGTATAGGGTGGGCCACCGGGGAGCTGTTTTTT. This translates into CASSIGWATGELFF. The full variable domain, with the rest looked up from reference TRBV19 and TRBJ2-2, is DGGITQSPKYLFRKEGQNVTLSCEQNLNHDAMYWYRQDPGQGLRLIYYSQIVNDFQKGDIAEGYSVSREKKESFPLTVTSAQKNPTAFYLCASSIGWATGELFFGEGSRLTVL.